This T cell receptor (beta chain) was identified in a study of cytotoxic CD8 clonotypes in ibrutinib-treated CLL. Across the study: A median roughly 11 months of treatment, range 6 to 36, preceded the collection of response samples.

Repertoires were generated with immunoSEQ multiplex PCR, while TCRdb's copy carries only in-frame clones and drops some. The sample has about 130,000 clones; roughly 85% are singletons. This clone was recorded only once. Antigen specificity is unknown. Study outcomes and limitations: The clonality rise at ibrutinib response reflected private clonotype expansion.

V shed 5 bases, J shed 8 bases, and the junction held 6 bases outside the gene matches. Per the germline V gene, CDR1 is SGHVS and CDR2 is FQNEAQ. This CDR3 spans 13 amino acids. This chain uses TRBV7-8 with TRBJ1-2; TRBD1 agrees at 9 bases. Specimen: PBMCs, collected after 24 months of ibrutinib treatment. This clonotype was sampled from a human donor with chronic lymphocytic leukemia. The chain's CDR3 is CASSEDRGGGYTF. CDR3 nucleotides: TGTGCCAGCAGCGAGGACAGGGGTGGAGGCTACACCTTC.